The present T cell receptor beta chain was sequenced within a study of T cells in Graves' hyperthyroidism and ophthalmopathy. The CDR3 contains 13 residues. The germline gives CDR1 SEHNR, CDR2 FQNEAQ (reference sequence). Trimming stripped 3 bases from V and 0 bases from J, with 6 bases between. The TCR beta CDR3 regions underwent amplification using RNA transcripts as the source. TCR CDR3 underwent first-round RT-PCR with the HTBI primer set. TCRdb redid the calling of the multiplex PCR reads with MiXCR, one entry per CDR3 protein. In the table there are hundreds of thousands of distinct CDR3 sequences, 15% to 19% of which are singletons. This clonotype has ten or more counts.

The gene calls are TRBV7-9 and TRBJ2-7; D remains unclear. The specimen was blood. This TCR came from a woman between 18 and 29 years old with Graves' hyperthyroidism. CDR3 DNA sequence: TGTGCCAGCAGCTTGATTGCCTCCTACGAGCAGTACTTC. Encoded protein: CASSLIASYEQYF.